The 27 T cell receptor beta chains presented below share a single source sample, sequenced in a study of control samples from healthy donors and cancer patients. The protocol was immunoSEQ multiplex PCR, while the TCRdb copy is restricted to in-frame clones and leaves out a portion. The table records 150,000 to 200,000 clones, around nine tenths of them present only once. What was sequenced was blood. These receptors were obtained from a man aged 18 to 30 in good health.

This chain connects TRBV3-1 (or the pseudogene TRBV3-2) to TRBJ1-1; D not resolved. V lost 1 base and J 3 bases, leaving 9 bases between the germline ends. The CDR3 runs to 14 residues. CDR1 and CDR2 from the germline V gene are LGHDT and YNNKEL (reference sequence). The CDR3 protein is CASSQGLFDTEAFF. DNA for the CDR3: TGTGCCAGCAGCCAAGGGCTATTCGACACTGAAGCTTTCTTT.

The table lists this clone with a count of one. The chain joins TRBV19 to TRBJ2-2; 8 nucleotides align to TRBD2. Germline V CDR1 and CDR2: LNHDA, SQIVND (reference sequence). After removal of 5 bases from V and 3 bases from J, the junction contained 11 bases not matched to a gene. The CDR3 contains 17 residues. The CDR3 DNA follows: TGTGCCAGTAGTTTAGGAATGGGACTAGGGGACACCGGGGAGCTGTTTTTT. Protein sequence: CASSLGMGLGDTGELFF.

CDR3 sequence: CARQGGAGELFF. For the CDR3, the DNA is TGTGCCCGACAGGGGGGGGCCGGGGAGCTGTTTTTT. The V gene is TRBV30, the J gene TRBJ2-2; 9 bases agree with TRBD1. The CDR3 covers 12 residues. The ends lost 8 bases at V and 6 bases at J; junction bases unmatched: 4. Germline V gene data show CDR1 as GTSNPN and CDR2 as SVGIG (reference sequence).

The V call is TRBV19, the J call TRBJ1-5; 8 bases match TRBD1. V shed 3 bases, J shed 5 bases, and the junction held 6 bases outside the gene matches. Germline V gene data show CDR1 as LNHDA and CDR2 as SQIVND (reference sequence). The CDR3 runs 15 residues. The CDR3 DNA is TGTGCCAGTAGTATTGCCCAGGGGGCTTATCAGCCCCAGCATTTT. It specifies CASSIAQGAYQPQHF.

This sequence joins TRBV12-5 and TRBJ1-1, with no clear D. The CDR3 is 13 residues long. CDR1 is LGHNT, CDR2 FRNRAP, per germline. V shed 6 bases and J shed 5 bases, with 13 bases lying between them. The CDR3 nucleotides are TGTGCTAGTGGCTTCGAATTCCGTACTGAAGCTTTCTTT. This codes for CASGFEFRTEAFF. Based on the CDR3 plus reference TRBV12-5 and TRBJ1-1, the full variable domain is DARVTQTPRHKVTEMGQEVTMRCQPILGHNTVFWYRQTMMQGLELLAYFRNRAPLDDSGMPKDRFSAEMPDATLATLKIQPSEPRDSAVYFCASGFEFRTEAFFGQGTRLTVV.

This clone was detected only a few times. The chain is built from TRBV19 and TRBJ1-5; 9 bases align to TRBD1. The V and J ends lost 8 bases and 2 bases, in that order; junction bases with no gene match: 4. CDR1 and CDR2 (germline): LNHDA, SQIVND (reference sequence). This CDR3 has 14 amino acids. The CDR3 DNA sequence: TGTGCCAGTTGGGACAGGGATGGCAATCAGCCCCAGCATTTT. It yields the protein CASWDRDGNQPQHF.

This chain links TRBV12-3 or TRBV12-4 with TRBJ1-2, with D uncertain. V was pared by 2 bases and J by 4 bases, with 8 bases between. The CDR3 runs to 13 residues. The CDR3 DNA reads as TGTGCCAGCAGTTTATCCCTACTCTATGGCTACACCTTC. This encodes CASSLSLLYGYTF.

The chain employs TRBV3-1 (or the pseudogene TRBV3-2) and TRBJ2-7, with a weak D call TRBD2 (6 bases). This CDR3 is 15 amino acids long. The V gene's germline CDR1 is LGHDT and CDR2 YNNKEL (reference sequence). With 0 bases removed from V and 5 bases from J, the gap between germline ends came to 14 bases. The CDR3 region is CASSQDGASDDEQYF. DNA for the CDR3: TGTGCCAGCAGCCAAGATGGGGCTAGCGACGACGAGCAGTACTTC.

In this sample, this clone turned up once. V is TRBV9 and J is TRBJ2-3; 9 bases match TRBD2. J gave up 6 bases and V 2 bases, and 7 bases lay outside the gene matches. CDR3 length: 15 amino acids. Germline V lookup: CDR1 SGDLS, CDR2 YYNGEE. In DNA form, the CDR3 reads TGTGCCAGCAGCGTGGGCGGGGGGGCTCTTGATACGCAGTATTTT. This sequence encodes CASSVGGGALDTQYF.

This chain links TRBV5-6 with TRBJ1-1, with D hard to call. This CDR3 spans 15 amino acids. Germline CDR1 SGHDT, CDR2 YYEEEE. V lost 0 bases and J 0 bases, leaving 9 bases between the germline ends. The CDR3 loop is CASSLEVTLNTEAFF. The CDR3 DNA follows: TGTGCCAGCAGCTTGGAGGTGACACTGAACACTGAAGCTTTCTTT.

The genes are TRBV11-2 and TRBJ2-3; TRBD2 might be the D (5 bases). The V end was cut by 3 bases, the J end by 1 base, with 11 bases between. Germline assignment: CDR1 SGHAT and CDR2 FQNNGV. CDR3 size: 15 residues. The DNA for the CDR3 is TGTGCCAGCAGCTTTATGGGGAGCGGCACAGATACGCAGTATTTT. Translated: CASSFMGSGTDTQYF.

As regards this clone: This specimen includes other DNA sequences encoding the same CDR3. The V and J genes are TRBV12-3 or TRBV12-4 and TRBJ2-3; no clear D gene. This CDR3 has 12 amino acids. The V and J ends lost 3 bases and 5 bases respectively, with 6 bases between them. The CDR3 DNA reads TGTGCCAGCAGTTTGGTCGGAGATACGCAGTATTTT. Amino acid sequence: CASSLVGDTQYF.

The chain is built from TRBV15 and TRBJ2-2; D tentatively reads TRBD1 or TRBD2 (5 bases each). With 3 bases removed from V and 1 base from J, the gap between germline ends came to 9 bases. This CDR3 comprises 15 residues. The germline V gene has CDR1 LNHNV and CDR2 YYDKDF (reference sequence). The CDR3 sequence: CATSRGRVNTGELFF. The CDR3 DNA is TGTGCCACCAGCAGGGGACGGGTGAACACCGGGGAGCTGTTTTTT.

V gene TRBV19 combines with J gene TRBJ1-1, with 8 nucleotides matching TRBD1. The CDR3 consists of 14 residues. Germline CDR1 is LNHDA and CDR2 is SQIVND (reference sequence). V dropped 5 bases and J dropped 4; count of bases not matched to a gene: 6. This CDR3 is CASSLDRVGTEAFF. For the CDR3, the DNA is TGTGCCAGTAGTCTGGACAGGGTGGGCACTGAAGCTTTCTTT.

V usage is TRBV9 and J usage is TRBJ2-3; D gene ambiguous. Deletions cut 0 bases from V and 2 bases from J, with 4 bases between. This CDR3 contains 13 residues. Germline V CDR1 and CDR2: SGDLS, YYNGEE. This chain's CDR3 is CASSVGLTDTQYF. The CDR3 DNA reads TGTGCCAGCAGCGTAGGACTCACAGATACGCAGTATTTT.

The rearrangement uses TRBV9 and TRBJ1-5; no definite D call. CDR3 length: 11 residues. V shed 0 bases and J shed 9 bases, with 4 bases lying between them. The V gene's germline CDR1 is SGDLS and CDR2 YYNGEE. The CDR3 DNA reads TGTGCCAGCAGCGTAGCCTCGCCCCAGCATTTT. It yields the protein CASSVASPQHF.

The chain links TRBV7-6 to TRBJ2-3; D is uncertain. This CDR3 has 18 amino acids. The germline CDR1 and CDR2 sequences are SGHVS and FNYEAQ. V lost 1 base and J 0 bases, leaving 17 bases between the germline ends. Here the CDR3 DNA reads TGTGCCAGCAGCTTAGGTTTTAGGTGGAAATCTAGCACAGATACGCAGTATTTT. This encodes CASSLGFRWKSSTDTQYF.

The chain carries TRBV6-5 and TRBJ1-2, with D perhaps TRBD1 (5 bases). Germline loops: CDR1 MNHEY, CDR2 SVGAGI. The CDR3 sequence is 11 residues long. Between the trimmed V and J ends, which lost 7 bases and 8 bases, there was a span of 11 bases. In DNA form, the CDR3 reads TGTGCCAGCACTACAGGTTCAGGCTACACCTTC. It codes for CASTTGSGYTF.

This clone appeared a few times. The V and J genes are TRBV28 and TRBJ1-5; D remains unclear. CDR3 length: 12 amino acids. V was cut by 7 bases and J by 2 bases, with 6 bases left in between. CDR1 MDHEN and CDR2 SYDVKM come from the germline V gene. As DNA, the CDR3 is TGTGCCAGCACTTCGGGCAATCAGCCCCAGCATTTT. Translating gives CASTSGNQPQHF.

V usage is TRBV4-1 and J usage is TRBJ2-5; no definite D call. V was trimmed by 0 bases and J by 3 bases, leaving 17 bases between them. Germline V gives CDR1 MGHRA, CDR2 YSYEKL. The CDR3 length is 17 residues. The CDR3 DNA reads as TGCGCCAGCAGCCAAGAGGCAAGGGCTACAGCTAAAGAGACCCAGTACTTC. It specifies CASSQEARATAKETQYF.

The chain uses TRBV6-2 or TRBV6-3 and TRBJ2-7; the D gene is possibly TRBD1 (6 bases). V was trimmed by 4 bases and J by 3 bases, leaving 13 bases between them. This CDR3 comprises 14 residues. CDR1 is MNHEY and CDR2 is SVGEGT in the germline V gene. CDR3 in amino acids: CASSSSPTGYEQYF. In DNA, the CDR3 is TGTGCCAGCAGTTCCTCCCCGACAGGCTACGAGCAGTACTTC.

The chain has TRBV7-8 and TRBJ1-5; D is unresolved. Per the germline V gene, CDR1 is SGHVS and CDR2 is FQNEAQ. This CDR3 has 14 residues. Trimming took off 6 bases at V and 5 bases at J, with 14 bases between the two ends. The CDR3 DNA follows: TGTGCCAGCAGTCCCATGGTGCTCCATCAGCCCCAGCATTTT. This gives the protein CASSPMVLHQPQHF.

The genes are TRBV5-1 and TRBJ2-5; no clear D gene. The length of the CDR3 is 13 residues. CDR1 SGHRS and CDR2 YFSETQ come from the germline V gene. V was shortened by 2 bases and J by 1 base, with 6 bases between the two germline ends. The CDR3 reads CASSLGSQETQYF. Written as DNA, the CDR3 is TGCGCCAGCAGCTTAGGTAGCCAAGAGACCCAGTACTTC.

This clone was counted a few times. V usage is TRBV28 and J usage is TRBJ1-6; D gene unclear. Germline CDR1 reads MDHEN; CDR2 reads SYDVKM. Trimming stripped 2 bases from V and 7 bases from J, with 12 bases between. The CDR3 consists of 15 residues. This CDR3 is CASSLPHSLNSPLHF. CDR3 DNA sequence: TGTGCCAGCAGTTTACCCCACAGTCTAAATTCACCCCTCCACTTT.

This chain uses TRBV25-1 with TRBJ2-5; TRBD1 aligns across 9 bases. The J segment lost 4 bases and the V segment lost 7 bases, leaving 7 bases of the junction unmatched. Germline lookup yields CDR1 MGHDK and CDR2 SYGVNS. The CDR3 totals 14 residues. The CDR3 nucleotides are TGTGCCAGCACCCCCCTGGACAGGGGAGAGACCCAGTACTTC. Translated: CASTPLDRGETQYF. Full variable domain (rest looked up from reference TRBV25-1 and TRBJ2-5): EADIYQTPRYLVIGTGKKITLECSQTMGHDKMYWYQQDPGMELHLIHYSYGVNSTEKGDLSSESTVSRIRTEHFPLTLESARPSHTSQYLCASTPLDRGETQYFGPGTRLLVL.

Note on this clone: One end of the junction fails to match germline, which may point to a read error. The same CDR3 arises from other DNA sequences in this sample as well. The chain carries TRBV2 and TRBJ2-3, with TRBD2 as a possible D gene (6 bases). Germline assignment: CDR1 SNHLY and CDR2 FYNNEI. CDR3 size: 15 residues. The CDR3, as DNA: TGTGCCAGCACCCCGCGGGGAACTAGCACGGATACGCAGTATTTT. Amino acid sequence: CASTPRGTSTDTQYF.

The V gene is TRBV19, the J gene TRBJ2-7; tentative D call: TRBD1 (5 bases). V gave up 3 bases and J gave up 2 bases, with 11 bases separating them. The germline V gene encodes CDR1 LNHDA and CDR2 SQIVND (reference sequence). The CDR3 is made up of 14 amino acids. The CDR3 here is CASSIGADTYEQYF. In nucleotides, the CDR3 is TGTGCCAGTAGTATTGGGGCGGATACCTACGAGCAGTACTTC.